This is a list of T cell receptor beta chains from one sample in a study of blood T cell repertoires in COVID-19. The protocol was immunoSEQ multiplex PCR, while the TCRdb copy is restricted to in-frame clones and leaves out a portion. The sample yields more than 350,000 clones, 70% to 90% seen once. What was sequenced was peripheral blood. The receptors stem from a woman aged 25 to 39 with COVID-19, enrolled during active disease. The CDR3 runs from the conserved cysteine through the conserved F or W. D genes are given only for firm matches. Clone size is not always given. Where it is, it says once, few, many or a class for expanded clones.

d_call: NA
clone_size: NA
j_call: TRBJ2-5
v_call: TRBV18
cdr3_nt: TGTGCCAGCTCACCGGTGGGGCGGGGAGAGACCCAGTACTTC
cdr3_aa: CASSPVGRGETQYF

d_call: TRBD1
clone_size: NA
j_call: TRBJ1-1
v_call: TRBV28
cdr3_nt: TGTGCCAGCAGTTACCCGACAGGGCCGGGCGCTGAAGCTTTCTTT
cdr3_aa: CASSYPTGPGAEAFF

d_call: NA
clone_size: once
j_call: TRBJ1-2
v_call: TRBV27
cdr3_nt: TGTGCCAGCAGTTTCAAAGGCGGGCCTAACTATGGCTACACCTTC
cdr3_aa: CASSFKGGPNYGYTF

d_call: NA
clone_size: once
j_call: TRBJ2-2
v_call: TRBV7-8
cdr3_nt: TGTGCCAGCAGCTTATTAACGGTGGAGTGGAACACCGGGGAGCTGTTTTTT
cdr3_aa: CASSLLTVEWNTGELFF

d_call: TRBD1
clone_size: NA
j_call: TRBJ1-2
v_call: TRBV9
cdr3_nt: TGTGCCAGCAGCTACTGGGACAGGCTAAACTATGGCTACACCTTC
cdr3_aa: CASSYWDRLNYGYTF

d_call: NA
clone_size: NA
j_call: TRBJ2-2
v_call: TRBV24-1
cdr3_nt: TGTGCCACCAGTGATTTAGGCAGGGGCGTGGTGGGGGAGCTGTTTTTT
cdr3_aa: CATSDLGRGVVGELFF

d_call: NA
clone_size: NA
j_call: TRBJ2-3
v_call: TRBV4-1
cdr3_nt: TGCGCCAGCAGCCAAGATTGGGCGTACACAGATACGCAGTATTTT
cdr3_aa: CASSQDWAYTDTQYF

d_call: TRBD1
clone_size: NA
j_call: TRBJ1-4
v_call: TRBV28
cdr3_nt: TGTGCCAGCAGTCCACAGGGGGTGTATGAAAAACTGTTTTTT
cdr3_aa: CASSPQGVYEKLFF

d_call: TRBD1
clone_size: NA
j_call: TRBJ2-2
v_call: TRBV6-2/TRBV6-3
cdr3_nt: TGTGCCAGCAGTTTGGCGGGACAGGGTAACACCGGGGAGCTGTTTTTT
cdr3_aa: CASSLAGQGNTGELFF

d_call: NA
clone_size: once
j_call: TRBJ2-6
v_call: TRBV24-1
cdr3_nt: TGTGCCACCAGTGATTTCCGCTCTGGGGCCAACGTCCTGACTTTC
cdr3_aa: CATSDFRSGANVLTF

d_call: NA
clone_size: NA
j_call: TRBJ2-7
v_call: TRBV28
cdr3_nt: TGTGCCAGCAGAACCCTTGTAGGGGCCTACGAGCAGTACTTC
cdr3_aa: CASRTLVGAYEQYF

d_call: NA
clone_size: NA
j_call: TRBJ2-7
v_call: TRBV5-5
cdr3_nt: TGTGCCAGCAGCCACCGGGGCTCCTACGAGCAGTACTTC
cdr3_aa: CASSHRGSYEQYF

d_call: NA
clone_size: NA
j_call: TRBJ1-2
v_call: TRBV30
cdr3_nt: TGTGCCTGGAGGACCGGGGGGAGGGGGAACTATGGCTACACCTTC
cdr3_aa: CAWRTGGRGNYGYTF

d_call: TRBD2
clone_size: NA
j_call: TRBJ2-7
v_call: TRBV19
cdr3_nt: TGTGCCAGTTCCGGACTAGCGGGAGGGATCGGCGAGCAGTACTTC
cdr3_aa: CASSGLAGGIGEQYF

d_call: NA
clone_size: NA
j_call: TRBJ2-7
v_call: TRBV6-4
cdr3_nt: TGTGCCAGCAGTGACGACAACTCCTACGAGCAGTACTTC
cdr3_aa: CASSDDNSYEQYF

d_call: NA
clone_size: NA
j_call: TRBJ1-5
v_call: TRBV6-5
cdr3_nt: TGTGCCGACAGGACATTCCAGCATCAGCCCCAGCATTTT
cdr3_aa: CADRTFQHQPQHF

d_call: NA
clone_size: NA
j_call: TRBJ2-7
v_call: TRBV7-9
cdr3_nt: TGTGCCAGCAGCTTAGGAGGGCTACCGGGCCCCTCCTACGAGCAGTACTTC
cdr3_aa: CASSLGGLPGPSYEQYF

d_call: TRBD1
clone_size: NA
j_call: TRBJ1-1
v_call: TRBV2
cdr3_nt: TGTGCCAGCTCGTTGGGCAGGGGGCGGAACACTGAAGCTTTCTTT
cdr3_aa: CASSLGRGRNTEAFF

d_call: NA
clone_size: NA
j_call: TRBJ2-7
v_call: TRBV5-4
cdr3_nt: TGTGCCAGCAGCTTGGTCAACTCCTACGAGCAGTACTTC
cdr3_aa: CASSLVNSYEQYF

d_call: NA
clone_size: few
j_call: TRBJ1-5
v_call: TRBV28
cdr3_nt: TGTGCCAGCAGTTTATTCCGTAGAGCCTCGGGGGGCAATCAGCCCCAGCATTTT
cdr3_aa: CASSLFRRASGGNQPQHF

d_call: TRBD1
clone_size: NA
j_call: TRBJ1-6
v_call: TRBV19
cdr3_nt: TGTGCCAGTAGTCCAGGGGGGACGGCTAATTCACCCCTCCACTTT
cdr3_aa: CASSPGGTANSPLHF

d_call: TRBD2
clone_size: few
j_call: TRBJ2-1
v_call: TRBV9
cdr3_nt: TGTGCCAGCAGCACAACGGGACTAGGGTCCTACAATGAGCAGTTCTTC
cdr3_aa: CASSTTGLGSYNEQFF

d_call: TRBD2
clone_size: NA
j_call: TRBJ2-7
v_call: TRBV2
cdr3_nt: TGTGCCAGCAGACCTAGCGGGAGAATGTACGAGCAGTACTTC
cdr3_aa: CASRPSGRMYEQYF

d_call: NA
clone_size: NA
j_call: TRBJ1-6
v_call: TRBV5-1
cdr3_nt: TGCGCCAGCAGCCCCGGGGGTGTGGGTAATTCACCCCTCCACTTT
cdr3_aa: CASSPGGVGNSPLHF

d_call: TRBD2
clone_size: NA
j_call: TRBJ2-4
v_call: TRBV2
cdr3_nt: TGTGCCAGCAGTGGCCTTAGCGGGAGAGGGGCCAAAAACATTCAGTACTTC
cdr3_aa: CASSGLSGRGAKNIQYF

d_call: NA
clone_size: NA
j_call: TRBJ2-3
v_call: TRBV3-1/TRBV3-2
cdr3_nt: TGTGCCAGCAGCCCCCCCTCGGATACGCAGTATTTT
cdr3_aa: CASSPPSDTQYF

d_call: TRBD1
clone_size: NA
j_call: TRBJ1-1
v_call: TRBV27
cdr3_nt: TGTGCCAGCAGTTTATCGACAGGGGACACTGAAGCTTTCTTT
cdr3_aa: CASSLSTGDTEAFF

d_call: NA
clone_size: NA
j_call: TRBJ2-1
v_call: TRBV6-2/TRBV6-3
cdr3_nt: TGTGCCAGCAGCTTCGGGATCAATGAGCAGTTCTTC
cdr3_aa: CASSFGINEQFF

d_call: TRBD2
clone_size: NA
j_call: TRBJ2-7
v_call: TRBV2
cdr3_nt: TGTGCCAGCAGCGGACTAGCGGGGTACTCCTACGAGCAGTACTTC
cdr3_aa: CASSGLAGYSYEQYF

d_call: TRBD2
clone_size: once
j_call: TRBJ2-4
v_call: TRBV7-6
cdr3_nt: TGTGCCAGCAGCCCGATGACTAGCGGGCTAGCCAAAAACATTCAGTACTTC
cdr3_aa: CASSPMTSGLAKNIQYF

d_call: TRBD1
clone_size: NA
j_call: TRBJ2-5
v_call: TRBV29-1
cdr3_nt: TGCAGCGTTACAGGGGGGAGCAAGACCCAGTACTTC
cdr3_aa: CSVTGGSKTQYF